Listed here are 7 T cell receptor beta chains from one sample, sequenced in a study of blood T cell repertoires in COVID-19. The protocol was immunoSEQ multiplex PCR, while the TCRdb copy is restricted to in-frame clones and leaves out a portion. The table includes around 300,000 clones, around nine tenths detected once. Sequenced material: peripheral blood. The origin of the receptors is a man aged 45-60 years with acute or convalescent COVID-19.

The V gene is TRBV10-2, the J gene TRBJ1-6, with D possibly matching TRBD1 (5 bases). V was shortened by 4 bases and J by 7 bases, with 11 bases between the two germline ends. The CDR3 is 14 residues long. Germline CDR1 WSHSY, CDR2 SAAADI. CDR3 nucleotide sequence: TGCGCCAGCAGTGTGACCACAGGAAATTCACCCCTCCACTTT. Its translation is CASSVTTGNSPLHF.

A note on this clone: The sample holds other DNA sequences that translate to the same CDR3. V is TRBV19 and J is TRBJ1-5; tentative D call: TRBD1 (6 bases). The CDR3 consists of 13 residues. The germline CDR1 and CDR2 sequences are LNHDA and SQIVND (reference sequence). Trimming took 6 bases from V and 2 from J, leaving 8 bases between them. CDR3: CASRDSRNQPQHF. DNA of the CDR3: TGTGCCAGTAGGGACAGCCGCAATCAGCCCCAGCATTTT.

V is TRBV6-1 and J is TRBJ1-6; no clear D gene. Trimming left V 3 bases short and J 7 bases short, with 16 bases between. Germline loops: CDR1 MNHNS, CDR2 SASEGT. The CDR3 contains 16 residues. The CDR3 nucleotides are TGTGCCAGCAGTGAGTTTTTGGGAGACCTAAATTCACCCCTCCACTTT. This translates into CASSEFLGDLNSPLHF.

This clone was seen just once. The chain couples TRBV9 to TRBJ1-4; 8 nucleotides match TRBD1. V trimming: 3 bases; J trimming: 0 bases; junction bases outside the gene matches: 4. The germline V gene encodes CDR1 SGDLS and CDR2 YYNGEE. This CDR3 region has 16 residues. CDR3: CASSARQGTTNEKLFF. The CDR3 nucleotides read TGTGCCAGCAGCGCTAGACAGGGGACAACTAATGAAAAACTGTTTTTT.

The chain carries TRBV10-1 and TRBJ2-1, with 11 bases that match TRBD1. This CDR3 has 15 amino acids. The junction had 7 bases not matched to a gene; V was cut back by 2 bases and J by 10 bases. Germline V gives CDR1 WNHNN, CDR2 SYGVQD (reference sequence). CDR3 protein: CASSEGTGGLREQFF. CDR3 coding DNA: TGCGCCAGCAGTGAGGGGACAGGGGGACTCAGGGAGCAGTTCTTC.

The chain couples TRBV9 to TRBJ1-2, with TRBD1 identical over 7 bases. The CDR3 sequence is 13 residues long. Germline assignment: CDR1 SGDLS and CDR2 YYNGEE. After removal of 4 bases from V and 3 bases from J, the junction contained 3 bases not matched to a gene. This CDR3 reads CASSQGQDYGYTF. The CDR3 bases are TGTGCCAGCAGCCAAGGACAGGACTATGGCTACACCTTC.

V usage is TRBV7-8 and J usage is TRBJ1-2; TRBD1 matches 9 bases. The germline CDR1 and CDR2 sequences are SGHVS and FQNEAQ. CDR3 length equals 14 residues. V shed 5 bases and J 6 bases; nucleotides not matched to a gene: 7. The CDR3 sequence: CASSPRTGEHGYTF. CDR3 in DNA: TGTGCCAGCAGCCCCCGGACAGGGGAGCATGGCTACACCTTC. Together with reference TRBV7-8 and TRBJ1-2, the CDR3 gives the full variable domain: GAGVSQSPRYKVAKRGQDVALRCDPISGHVSLFWYQQALGQGPEFLTYFQNEAQLDKSGLPSDRFFAERPEGSVSTLKIQRTQQEDSAVYLCASSPRTGEHGYTFGSGTRLTVV.